Listed below are T cell receptor beta chains from one sample, sequenced in a study of metastatic and nonmetastatic thyroid tumors. TCRdb called clones again from the PCR reads with MiXCR. The sample includes more than 9,500 clones, under 30% of them seen just once. Sequenced input: adjacent normal tissue. The receptors were gathered from a male donor with papillary thyroid cancer or a benign thyroid nodule (not recorded which). Some clones in this sample may be carry-over from other donors' samples. The conserved cysteine and the conserved F or W are not part of the CDR3 here.

cdr3_aa: ASSPIGQGVKLF
j_call: TRBJ1-4
v_call: TRBV11-3

cdr3_aa: ASSLPENGDSLIH
j_call: TRBJ1-5
v_call: TRBV7-9

cdr3_aa: ASSAGLAGKDFYEQY
j_call: TRBJ2-7
v_call: TRBV11-2

cdr3_aa: ASSLGITRESLSF
j_call: TRBJ1-1
v_call: TRBV5-1

cdr3_aa: ASSNRTSGSNEQF
j_call: TRBJ2-1
v_call: TRBV6-4

cdr3_aa: ASKGGPTNYGYT
j_call: TRBJ1-2
v_call: TRBV11-2

cdr3_aa: SARDPRGSNEKLF
j_call: TRBJ1-4
v_call: TRBV20-1

cdr3_aa: SAMAGVGNTIY
j_call: TRBJ1-3
v_call: TRBV20-1

cdr3_aa: SAPRVGSISHEQY
j_call: TRBJ2-7
v_call: TRBV20-1

cdr3_aa: ASSLGAGGNSYNEQF
j_call: TRBJ2-1
v_call: TRBV7-6

cdr3_aa: ASSRLAGGSDTQY
j_call: TRBJ2-3
v_call: TRBV12-3/TRBV12-4

cdr3_aa: ASRYSGRSYEQY
j_call: TRBJ2-7
v_call: TRBV6-5

cdr3_aa: ASSVDGTYEQY
j_call: TRBJ2-7
v_call: TRBV9

cdr3_aa: ASRAQGRNEQF
j_call: TRBJ2-1
v_call: TRBV11-1

cdr3_aa: ASSSEAGRLYEQY
j_call: TRBJ2-7
v_call: TRBV12-3/TRBV12-4

cdr3_aa: ASSDGGGSADTQY
j_call: TRBJ2-3
v_call: TRBV7-3

cdr3_aa: ASSSRKGGRMETQY
j_call: TRBJ2-5
v_call: TRBV6-2/TRBV6-3

cdr3_aa: ASSLVSHATGELF
j_call: TRBJ2-2
v_call: TRBV13

cdr3_aa: ASSYLNTGELF
j_call: TRBJ2-2
v_call: TRBV28

cdr3_aa: ASNLGPTLGETQY
j_call: TRBJ2-5
v_call: TRBV12-3/TRBV12-4

cdr3_aa: ASSSFMGESYEQY
j_call: TRBJ2-7
v_call: TRBV28

cdr3_aa: ASSSRGGANTGELF
j_call: TRBJ2-2
v_call: TRBV6-1

cdr3_aa: ASSSERPDTQY
j_call: TRBJ2-3
v_call: TRBV9

cdr3_aa: ASRDTGGGEKLF
j_call: TRBJ1-4
v_call: TRBV12-3/TRBV12-4

cdr3_aa: ASSTSQGNSPLQ
j_call: TRBJ1-6
v_call: TRBV6-5

cdr3_aa: ASSSDRVDLANEKLF
j_call: TRBJ1-4
v_call: TRBV6-5

cdr3_aa: ASSLGTGGFGYT
j_call: TRBJ1-2
v_call: TRBV7-3

cdr3_aa: ASPTDPYEQY
j_call: TRBJ2-7
v_call: TRBV11-3

cdr3_aa: ASSTHRDGEQY
j_call: TRBJ2-7
v_call: TRBV19

cdr3_aa: ASSYSRVYDNEQF
j_call: TRBJ2-1
v_call: TRBV6-5

cdr3_aa: ASSLLQGLGTTEAF
j_call: TRBJ1-1
v_call: TRBV11-2

cdr3_aa: ASSQEGQGVYGYT
j_call: TRBJ1-2
v_call: TRBV4-1

cdr3_aa: DISLAQGHEQF
j_call: -
v_call: TRBV12-3/TRBV12-4

cdr3_aa: ASSARLASSTDTQY
j_call: TRBJ2-3
v_call: TRBV2

cdr3_aa: ASSPGSRAVDGYT
j_call: TRBJ1-2
v_call: TRBV7-9

cdr3_aa: ASSTLVGGAGQPQH
j_call: TRBJ1-5
v_call: TRBV11-1

cdr3_aa: ASSFGSPGSTEAF
j_call: TRBJ1-1
v_call: TRBV27

cdr3_aa: ASSLAGPFGGNEQF
j_call: TRBJ2-1
v_call: TRBV5-4

cdr3_aa: SATSGENSPLH
j_call: TRBJ1-6
v_call: TRBV20-1

cdr3_aa: ASSLPGRSSYEQY
j_call: TRBJ2-7
v_call: TRBV11-2

cdr3_aa: ASSEQGALFYGYT
j_call: TRBJ1-2
v_call: TRBV6-1

cdr3_aa: ASSPTGANNSPLH
j_call: TRBJ1-6
v_call: TRBV6-4

cdr3_aa: ASSQVDSTDTQY
j_call: TRBJ2-3
v_call: TRBV5-1

cdr3_aa: ASRLAGTDTQY
j_call: TRBJ2-3
v_call: TRBV12-3/TRBV12-4

cdr3_aa: ASSAPTPSGRR
j_call: TRBJ2-5
v_call: TRBV6-1

cdr3_aa: ASSTRTGGYGEQF
j_call: TRBJ2-1
v_call: TRBV6-5

cdr3_aa: ASGLPGRSSYEQY
j_call: TRBJ2-7
v_call: TRBV11-2

cdr3_aa: SSYTIYNEQF
j_call: TRBJ2-1
v_call: TRBV6-1

cdr3_aa: AISEGDRNTEAF
j_call: TRBJ1-1
v_call: TRBV10-3

cdr3_aa: SARNPVTTGGGYT
j_call: TRBJ1-2
v_call: TRBV20-1

cdr3_aa: ASSYSTASVGQF
j_call: TRBJ2-1
v_call: TRBV6-6

cdr3_aa: ASSKTGPNGYT
j_call: TRBJ1-2
v_call: TRBV6-1